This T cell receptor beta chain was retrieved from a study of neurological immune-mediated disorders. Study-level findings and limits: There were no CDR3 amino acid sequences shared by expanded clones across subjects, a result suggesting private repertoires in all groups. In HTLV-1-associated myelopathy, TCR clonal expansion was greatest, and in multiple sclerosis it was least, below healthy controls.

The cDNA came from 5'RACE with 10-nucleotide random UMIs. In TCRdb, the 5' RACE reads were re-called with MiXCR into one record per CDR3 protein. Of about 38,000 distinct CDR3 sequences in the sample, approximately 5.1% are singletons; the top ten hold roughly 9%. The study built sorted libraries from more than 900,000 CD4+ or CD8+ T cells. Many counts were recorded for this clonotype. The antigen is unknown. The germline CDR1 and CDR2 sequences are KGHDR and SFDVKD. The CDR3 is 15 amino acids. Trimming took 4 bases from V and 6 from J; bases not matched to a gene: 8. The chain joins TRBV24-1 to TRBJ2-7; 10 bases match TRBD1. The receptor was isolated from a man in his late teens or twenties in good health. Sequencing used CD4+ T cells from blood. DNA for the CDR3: TGTGCCACCAGTGAAACGTCCCGGGACAGGGGCGAGCAGTACTTC. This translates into CATSETSRDRGEQYF.